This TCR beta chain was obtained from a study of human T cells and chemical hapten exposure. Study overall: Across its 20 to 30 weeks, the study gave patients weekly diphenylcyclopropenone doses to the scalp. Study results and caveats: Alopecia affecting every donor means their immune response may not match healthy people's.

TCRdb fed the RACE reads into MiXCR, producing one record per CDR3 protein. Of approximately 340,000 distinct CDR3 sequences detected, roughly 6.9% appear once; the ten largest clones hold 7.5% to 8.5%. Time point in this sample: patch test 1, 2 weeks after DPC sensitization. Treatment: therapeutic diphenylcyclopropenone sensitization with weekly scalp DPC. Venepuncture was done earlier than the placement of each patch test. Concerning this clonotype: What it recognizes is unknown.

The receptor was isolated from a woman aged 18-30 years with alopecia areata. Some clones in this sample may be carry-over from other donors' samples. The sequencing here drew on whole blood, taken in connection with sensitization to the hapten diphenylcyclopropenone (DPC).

The CDR3 nucleotides are TGTGCCAGCAGTTCCCAGGCGGAAACCTATCCCTACGAGCAGTACTTC. Residues: CASSSQAETYPYEQYF. This sequence joins TRBV28 and TRBJ2-7; no clear D. Deletions cut 4 bases from V and 2 bases from J, with 18 bases between. The CDR3 runs 16 residues. Germline V CDR1 and CDR2: MDHEN, SYDVKM.